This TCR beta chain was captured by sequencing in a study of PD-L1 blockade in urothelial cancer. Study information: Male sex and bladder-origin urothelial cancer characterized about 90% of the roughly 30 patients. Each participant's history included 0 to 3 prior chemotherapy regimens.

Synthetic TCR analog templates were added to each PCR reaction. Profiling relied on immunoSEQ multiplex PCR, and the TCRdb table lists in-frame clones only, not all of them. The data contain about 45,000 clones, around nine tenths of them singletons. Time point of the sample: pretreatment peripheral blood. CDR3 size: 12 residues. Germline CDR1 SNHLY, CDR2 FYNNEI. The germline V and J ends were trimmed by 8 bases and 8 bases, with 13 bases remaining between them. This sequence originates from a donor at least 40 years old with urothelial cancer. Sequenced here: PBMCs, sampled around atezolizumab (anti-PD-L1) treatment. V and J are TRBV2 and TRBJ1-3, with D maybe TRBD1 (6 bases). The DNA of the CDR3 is TGTGCCAGCCTCCAGGGGACGGACACCATATATTTT. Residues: CASLQGTDTIYF.